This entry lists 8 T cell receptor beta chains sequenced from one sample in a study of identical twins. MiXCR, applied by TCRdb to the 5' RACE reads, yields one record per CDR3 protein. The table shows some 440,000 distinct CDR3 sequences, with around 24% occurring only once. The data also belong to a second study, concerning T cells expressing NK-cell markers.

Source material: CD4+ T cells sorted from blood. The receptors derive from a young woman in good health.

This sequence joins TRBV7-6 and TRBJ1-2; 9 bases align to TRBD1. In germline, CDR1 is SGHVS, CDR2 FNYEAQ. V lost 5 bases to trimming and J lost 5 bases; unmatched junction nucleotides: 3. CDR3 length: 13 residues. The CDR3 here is CASSRGQGYGYTF. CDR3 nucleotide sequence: TGTGCCAGCAGCCGGGGACAGGGATATGGCTACACCTTC.

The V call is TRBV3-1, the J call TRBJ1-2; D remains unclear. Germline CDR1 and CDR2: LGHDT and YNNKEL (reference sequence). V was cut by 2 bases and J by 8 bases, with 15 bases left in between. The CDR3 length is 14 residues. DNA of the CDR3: TGTGCCAGCAGCCAAATTTTAGGTTTGCGAGGCTACACCTTC. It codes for CASSQILGLRGYTF.

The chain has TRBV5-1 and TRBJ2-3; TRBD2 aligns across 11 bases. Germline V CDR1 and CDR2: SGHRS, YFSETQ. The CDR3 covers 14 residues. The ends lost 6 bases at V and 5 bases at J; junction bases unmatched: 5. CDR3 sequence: CASKRLAGLDTQYF. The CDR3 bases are TGCGCCAGCAAAAGACTAGCGGGATTAGATACGCAGTATTTT. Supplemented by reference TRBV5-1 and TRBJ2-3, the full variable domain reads KAGVTQTPRYLIKTRGQQVTLSCSPISGHRSVSWYQQTPGQGLQFLFEYFSETQRNKGNFPGRFSGRQFSNSRSEMNVSTLELGDSALYLCASKRLAGLDTQYFGPGTRLTVL.

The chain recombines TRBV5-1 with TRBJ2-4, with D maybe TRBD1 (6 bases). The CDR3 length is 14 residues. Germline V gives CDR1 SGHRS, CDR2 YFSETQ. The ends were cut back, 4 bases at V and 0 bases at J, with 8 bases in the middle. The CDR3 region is CASSQGPAKNIQYF. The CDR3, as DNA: TGCGCCAGCAGCCAGGGGCCAGCCAAAAACATTCAGTACTTC.

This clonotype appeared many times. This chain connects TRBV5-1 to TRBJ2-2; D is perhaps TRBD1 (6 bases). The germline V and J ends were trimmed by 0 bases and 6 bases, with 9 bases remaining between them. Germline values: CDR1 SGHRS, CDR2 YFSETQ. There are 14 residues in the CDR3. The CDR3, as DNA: TGCGCCAGCAGCTTGGCCCAGGGGTCCGGGGAGCTGTTTTTT. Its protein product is CASSLAQGSGELFF.

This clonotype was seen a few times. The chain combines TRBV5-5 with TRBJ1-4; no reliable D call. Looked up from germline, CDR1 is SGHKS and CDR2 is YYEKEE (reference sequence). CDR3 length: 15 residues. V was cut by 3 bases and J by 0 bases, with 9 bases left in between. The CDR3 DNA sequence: TGTGCCAGCAGCTGGATGTTGGCAACTAATGAAAAACTGTTTTTT. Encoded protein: CASSWMLATNEKLFF.

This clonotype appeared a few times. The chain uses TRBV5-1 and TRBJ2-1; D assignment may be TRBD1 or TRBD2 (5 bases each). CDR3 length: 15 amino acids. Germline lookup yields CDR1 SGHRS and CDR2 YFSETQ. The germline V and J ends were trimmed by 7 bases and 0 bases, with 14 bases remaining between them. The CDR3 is CASSRGESSYNEQFF. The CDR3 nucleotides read TGCGCCAGCTCTAGGGGAGAAAGCTCCTACAATGAGCAGTTCTTC. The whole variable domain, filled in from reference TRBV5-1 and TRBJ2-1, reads KAGVTQTPRYLIKTRGQQVTLSCSPISGHRSVSWYQQTPGQGLQFLFEYFSETQRNKGNFPGRFSGRQFSNSRSEMNVSTLELGDSALYLCASSRGESSYNEQFFGPGTRLTVL.

CDR3 protein: CASSKGARNTGELFF. The CDR3 DNA follows: TGCGCCAGCAGCAAAGGAGCGCGGAACACCGGGGAGCTGTTTTTT. The rearrangement joins TRBV5-1 to TRBJ2-2; D remains unclear. The ends were cut back, 4 bases at V and 1 base at J, with 11 bases in the middle. The germline gives CDR1 SGHRS, CDR2 YFSETQ. CDR3 length equals 15 residues. Filled out from reference TRBV5-1 and TRBJ2-2, the complete variable domain reads KAGVTQTPRYLIKTRGQQVTLSCSPISGHRSVSWYQQTPGQGLQFLFEYFSETQRNKGNFPGRFSGRQFSNSRSEMNVSTLELGDSALYLCASSKGARNTGELFFGEGSRLTVL.